Shown below are 2 T cell receptor beta chains from a single sample sequenced in a study of OX40 agonist ivuxolimab in advanced cancers. Only in-frame clones appear in the TCRdb table, and some are missing; sequencing was by immunoSEQ multiplex PCR. The profile shows fewer than 20,000 clones, over 75% of them singletons. Here the sequenced sample was CD4+ or CD8+ T cells sorted from blood, taken in a trial of the OX40 agonist ivuxolimab. Receptors originate from an adult with an advanced solid tumor such as melanoma, head and neck, liver or kidney cancer.

This chain uses TRBV7-9 with TRBJ2-3; D is unclear. The CDR3 contains 15 residues. The germline V gene has CDR1 SEHNR and CDR2 FQNEAQ (reference sequence). The V gene lost 5 bases and the J gene lost 0 bases, with 12 bases spanning the gap. For the CDR3, the DNA is TGTGCCAGCAGCGTAGACTCCACTAGCACAGATACGCAGTATTTT. As protein: CASSVDSTSTDTQYF.

The J gene is TRBJ2-5, the V gene TRBV4-3; D possibly corresponds to TRBD1 (6 bases). The J call may be wrong; the DNA end is better matched by TRBJ2-7. The CDR3 totals 12 residues. Germline CDR1 and CDR2: LGHNA and YSLEER. CDR3: CASRQGGYEQYF. For the CDR3, the DNA is TGCGCCAGCAGACAGGGCGGCTACGAGCAGTACTTC.